This TCR beta chain was sequenced in a study of graft-versus-host responses after intestinal transplantation. Study in general: Multivisceral, liver-intestinal, or isolated intestinal transplants were received by the recipients. All recipients were given anti-thymocyte globulin induction, and tacrolimus and steroids were then administered for 2 to 3 years.

Regarding the study as a whole: Early post-transplant HvG declines showed an association with peak circulating GvH clone levels.

Germline CDR1 reads LNHDA; CDR2 reads SQIVND (reference sequence). V lost 7 bases and J lost 4, with 14 bases in between. The CDR3 is 14 amino acids. Using immunoSEQ multiplex PCR, the repertoire was profiled, and TCRdb retains in-frame clones only, with some absent. Of approximately 130,000 clones in the sample, more than 90% were seen once. As concerns this clone: No antigen is known for it.

Material: unstimulated CD4+ T cells sorted from spleen or lymph node cells, obtained before intestinal transplant. The V gene is TRBV19, the J gene TRBJ1-5; D is unresolved. This TCR was sampled from a human donor who received an intestinal transplant. The DNA of the CDR3 is TGTGCCAGTAATCCCCGAGCGGGTAATCAGCCCCAGCATTTT. Protein product: CASNPRAGNQPQHF.